This TCR beta chain is drawn from a study of cytomegalovirus exposure and HLA in healthy donors. Study results and caveats: In an earlier analysis, most TCR beta V segments were productive about 87% or about 30% of the time.

Concerning this clone itself: Its antigen remains unidentified. The same CDR3 arises from other DNA sequences in this sample as well.

CDR1 is SGHTA and CDR2 is FQGNSA in the germline V gene. V lost 1 base and J lost 4; bases outside the gene matches: 3. The CDR3 has 15 amino acids. The study ran its PCR with 60 Vbeta and 13 Jbeta primers. Sequenced by immunoSEQ multiplex PCR; TCRdb stores in-frame clones only, minus some. The table has around 270,000 clones, 80% seen once. The chain uses TRBV7-2 and TRBJ1-5; the match to TRBD1 covers 8 bases. The source material was PBMCs. The clonotype comes from a girl aged 2-15 years in good health and CMV-seronegative. DNA of the CDR3: TGTGCCAGCAGCTTAGGGCAGGGGGCTAATCAGCCCCAGCATTTT. Translated, it gives CASSLGQGANQPQHF.